This T cell receptor beta chain was observed in a study of cytomegalovirus exposure and HLA in healthy donors. Study-wide points: In the analysis, some V segments, TRBV6-2 and TRBV6-3 included, were excluded as indistinguishable. It was assumed in the presence/absence analyses that sequencing depth was roughly uniform across donors.

It was with 60 Vbeta and 13 Jbeta primers that the PCR ran. Profiling relied on immunoSEQ multiplex PCR, and the TCRdb table lists in-frame clones only, not all of them. The profile shows over 150,000 clones, over 70% of them singletons. As for this clone: What it binds is not known.

From germline, CDR1 is SGHAT and CDR2 FQNNGV. CDR3 length: 14 amino acids. Trimming pared 5 bases from V and 6 bases from J, leaving 14 bases between. The clonotype was recovered from a woman in her forties or fifties in good health and CMV-seropositive. The sequencing input was PBMCs. This chain joins TRBV11-2 and TRBJ2-4; D may be TRBD1 (6 bases). CDR3 protein: CASSPRTARNIQYF. In DNA form, the CDR3 reads TGTGCCAGCAGCCCCCGGACAGCGAGAAACATTCAGTACTTC.